The clone carrying this TCR beta chain was picked up one time. These data belong to a study of blood T cell repertoires in COVID-19. Overall study: Samples came from the United States, Italy and Spain, spanning acute and convalescent COVID-19. T cells, B-cell-depleted T cells, or PBMCs supplied cDNA or gDNA.

Germline CDR1 is LNHDA and CDR2 is SQIVND (reference sequence). CDR3 size: 13 residues. V shed 10 bases, J shed 3 bases, and the junction held 5 bases outside the gene matches. Original processing notes: Estimation of nucleated cell counts was performed using reference gene primer amplification. This table comes from immunoSEQ multiplex PCR, and its TCRdb copy is limited to in-frame clones, with some not included. The DNA was the basis for D and trimming; V, J and clone size are from that table. The table records 95,000 to 150,000 clones, 70% to 90% of them present only once. The sequence came from a woman of 80 years or more with acute or convalescent COVID-19. The J gene is TRBJ1-3, the V gene TRBV19; 8 nucleotides line up with TRBD1. Input material: peripheral blood. CDR3 protein: CATPTGVGNTIYF. CDR3 coding DNA: TGTGCCACCCCGACAGGGGTTGGAAACACCATATATTTT.